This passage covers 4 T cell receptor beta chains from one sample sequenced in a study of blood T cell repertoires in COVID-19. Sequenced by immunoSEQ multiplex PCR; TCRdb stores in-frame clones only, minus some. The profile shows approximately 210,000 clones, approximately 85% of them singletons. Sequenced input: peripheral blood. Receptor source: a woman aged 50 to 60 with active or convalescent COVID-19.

The CDR3 DNA reads TGTGCCAGCAGCTTGGGGAGGCGAGGGTCTCTCAATGAGCAGTTCTTC. This codes for CASSLGRRGSLNEQFF. The gene calls are TRBV5-4 and TRBJ2-1, with D possibly being TRBD2 (5 bases). Germline loops: CDR1 SGHNT, CDR2 YYREEE (reference sequence). The CDR3 has 16 amino acids. Trimming stripped 0 bases from V and 6 bases from J, with 16 bases between. Full variable domain (missing parts from reference TRBV5-4 and TRBJ2-1): ETGVTQSPTHLIKTRGQQVTLRCSSQSGHNTVSWYQQALGQGPQFIFQYYREEENGRGNFPPRFSGLQFPNYSSELNVNALELDDSALYLCASSLGRRGSLNEQFFGPGTRLTVL.

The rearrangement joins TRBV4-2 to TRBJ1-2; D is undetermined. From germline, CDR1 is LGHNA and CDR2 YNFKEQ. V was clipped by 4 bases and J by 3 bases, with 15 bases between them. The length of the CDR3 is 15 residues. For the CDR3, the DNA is TGTGCCAGCAGCCCGAGGCTTTCGTCGGACTATGGCTACACCTTC. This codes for CASSPRLSSDYGYTF.

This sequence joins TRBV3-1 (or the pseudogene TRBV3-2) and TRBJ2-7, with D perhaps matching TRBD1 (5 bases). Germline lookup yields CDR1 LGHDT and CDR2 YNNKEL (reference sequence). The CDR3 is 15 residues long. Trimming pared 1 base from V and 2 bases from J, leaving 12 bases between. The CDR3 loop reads CASSQGVEGAYEQYF. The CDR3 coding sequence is TGTGCCAGCAGCCAAGGGGTCGAAGGGGCCTACGAGCAGTACTTC.

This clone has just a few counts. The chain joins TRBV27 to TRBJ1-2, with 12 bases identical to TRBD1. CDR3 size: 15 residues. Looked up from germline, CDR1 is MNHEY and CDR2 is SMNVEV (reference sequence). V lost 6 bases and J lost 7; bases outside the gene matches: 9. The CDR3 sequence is CASSPRGDRGPGYTF. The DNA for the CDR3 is TGTGCCAGCAGCCCCCGGGGGGACAGGGGGCCTGGCTACACCTTC.